In its sample, the clone carrying this T cell receptor (beta chain) was seen a few times. Its antigen remains unknown. The entry originates in a study of regulatory T cells in long-lasting Graves disease. Study in general: Disease was considered persistent Graves' disease after over 5 years of antithyroid drugs (with positive TSH receptor antibodies). Findings and caveats of the study: Favoring TRBV28, TRBJ1-2 and TRBJ2-5 was a feature seen in persistent disease. Whereas new patients shared about a thousand public clonotypes, persistent patients shared more, at a few thousand.

The time point: persistent/refractory GD, antithyroid drugs over 5 years with positive TRAb. Scientists built the TCR library using RNA that was extracted from PBMCs. EDTA tubes received nine milliliters of collected peripheral blood. Germline loops: CDR1 SNHLY, CDR2 FYNNEI. CDR3 length equals 16 residues. The V end was cut by 3 bases, the J end by 0 bases, with 14 bases between. TCR beta libraries were built with iRepertoire HTBI primers and Arm-PCR of CDR3 regions. TCRdb re-called the multiplex PCR reads with MiXCR, one entry per CDR3 protein. The sample holds 450,000 or so distinct CDR3 sequences; roughly 20% are singletons and the top ten take over 7.5%.

The receptor was derived from a female donor with Graves disease. The sequencing here drew on peripheral blood mononuclear cells (PBMCs), taken when the disease was refractory, from a patient treated with antithyroid drugs. J is TRBJ2-5 and V is TRBV2, with TRBD2 as a possible D gene (5 bases). The CDR3 spells CASSEGLRAYQETQYF. CDR3 in DNA: TGTGCCAGCAGTGAGGGTCTGAGGGCGTACCAAGAGACCCAGTACTTC.